This T cell receptor (beta chain) was captured in a study of T cells in Graves' hyperthyroidism and ophthalmopathy. The CDR3 regions of TCR beta were amplified from RNA transcripts. In the first-round RT-PCR of the TCR CDR3, the HTBI primer set was used. TCRdb processed the multiplex PCR reads anew with MiXCR; each CDR3 protein has one entry. The sample holds hundreds of thousands of distinct CDR3 sequences, roughly 50% seen once. This clonotype was detected only a few times. It was considered stable Graves' hyperthyroidism when ophthalmopathy did not progress within 18 months. Germline loops: CDR1 SNHLY, CDR2 FYNNEI. The CDR3 is made up of 13 amino acids. V shed 7 bases and J shed 4 bases, with 11 bases lying between them.

This receptor was obtained from a young woman with Graves' hyperthyroidism. The chain joins TRBV2 to TRBJ1-5, with D possibly being TRBD1 (5 bases). The sample taken for sequencing was peripheral blood or thyroid tissue (not recorded which). CDR3 DNA sequence: TGTGCCAGCAAGAATCAGGGAAATCAGCCCCAGCATTTT. Translated, it gives CASKNQGNQPQHF.